These T cell receptor beta chains were read from a single sample in a study of T cells after yellow fever vaccination. TCRdb itself ran the 5' RACE reads through MiXCR, one entry per CDR3 protein. The sample has some 110,000 distinct CDR3 sequences; roughly 8.9% are singletons. The sequences come from CD8+ T cells sorted from PBMCs, collected 45 days after the yellow fever booster vaccination. Receptors were obtained from a young man who received the YFV17D yellow fever vaccine. The CDR3 runs from the conserved cysteine through the conserved F or W. A D gene is named only where the DNA matches it firmly. The size entry is marked missing in some rows and otherwise reads once, few, many or a size class.

J,size,V,D,CDR3,DNA
TRBJ1-1,many,TRBV7-9,.,CASSLDGKGTEAFF,TGTGCCAGCAGCTTAGACGGGAAAGGGACTGAAGCTTTCTTT
TRBJ1-5,.,TRBV6-2/TRBV6-3,.,CASSYDTGQPQHF,TGTGCCAGCAGTTACGACACGGGGCAGCCCCAGCATTTT
TRBJ2-1,.,TRBV19,TRBD2,CASRTTSGITYNEQFF,TGTGCCAGTAGGACTACTAGCGGGATCACCTACAATGAGCAGTTCTTC
TRBJ2-1,few,TRBV28,TRBD2,CASSPLAGGRYNEQFF,TGTGCCAGCAGTCCTCTAGCGGGAGGGCGTTACAATGAGCAGTTCTTC
TRBJ2-2,many,TRBV29-1,.,CSVFGTTGELFF,TGCAGCGTCTTCGGGACAACAGGGGAGCTGTTTTTT
TRBJ2-1,many,TRBV4-3,.,CASSQESSDNEQFF,TGCGCCAGCAGCCAAGAGTCTAGCGACAATGAGCAGTTCTTC
TRBJ2-1,many,TRBV28,TRBD2,CASSFGLADYNEQFF,TGTGCCAGCAGCTTTGGACTAGCTGACTACAATGAGCAGTTCTTC
TRBJ2-3,.,TRBV5-1,TRBD2,CASSPGLAGITDTQYF,TGCGCCAGCAGCCCTGGACTAGCGGGAATCACAGATACGCAGTATTTT
TRBJ2-7,many,TRBV7-2,.,CASSSLTGRTDEQYF,TGTGCCAGCAGCTCCTTGACAGGGAGGACGGACGAGCAGTACTTC
TRBJ1-1,.,TRBV7-9,TRBD1,CASNRGNTEAFF,TGTGCCAGCAACAGGGGGAACACTGAAGCTTTCTTT
TRBJ2-1,.,TRBV13,TRBD2,CASSPREGGLSEQFF,TGTGCCAGCAGTCCGCGGGAGGGCGGTTTGAGTGAGCAGTTCTTC
TRBJ2-7,many,TRBV5-1,.,CASSPGDIYEQYF,TGCGCCAGCAGTCCGGGGGATATCTACGAGCAGTACTTC
TRBJ2-5,few,TRBV29-1,.,CSVTSSKGQETQYF,TGCAGCGTAACTAGTAGTAAGGGCCAAGAGACCCAGTACTTC
TRBJ2-7,few,TRBV4-3,.,CASSQESLRGDREQYF,TGCGCCAGCAGCCAGGAATCCCTCCGAGGGGATCGGGAGCAGTACTTC
TRBJ2-3,many,TRBV7-2,TRBD1,CASSLVPRGNADTQYF,TGTGCCAGCAGCTTAGTTCCCAGGGGGAACGCAGATACGCAGTATTTT